These T cell receptor beta chains were read from a single sample in a study of T cell changes during pregnancy in multiple sclerosis. Data came from immunoSEQ multiplex PCR; TCRdb stores just in-frame clones and leaves some out. The table includes just under 70,000 clones, 91% detected once. This specimen consisted of peripheral blood, obtained in the second trimester of pregnancy. These TCRs come from a female donor with multiple sclerosis, enrolled in a pregnancy study. Both conserved end residues are part of each CDR3. D genes are given only for firm matches. The listing skips clone size in some rows; elsewhere it reads once, few, many or a size class.

clone size: NA; V gene: TRBV18; J gene: TRBJ2-2; CDR3 length: 17; D gene: TRBD1; CDR3 DNA: TGTGCCAGCTCACCACGCACGGGACAGAGTTACACCGGGGAGCTGTTTTTT; CDR3 protein: CASSPRTGQSYTGELFF
clone size: NA; V gene: TRBV21-1; J gene: TRBJ1-1; CDR3 length: 17; D gene: NA; CDR3 DNA: TGTGCCAGCAGCAAAGCGCTCTCGGGTCCGGAATGGACTGAAGCTTTCTTT; CDR3 protein: CASSKALSGPEWTEAFF
clone size: NA; V gene: TRBV6-6; J gene: TRBJ2-7; CDR3 length: 11; D gene: NA; CDR3 DNA: TGTGCCAGCAGGTCAAACTACGAGCAGTACTTC; CDR3 protein: CASRSNYEQYF
clone size: NA; V gene: TRBV7-3; J gene: TRBJ1-6; CDR3 length: 14; D gene: NA; CDR3 DNA: TGTGCCAGCAGCTTAACCGCGAGCTCCTCACCCCTCCACTTT; CDR3 protein: CASSLTASSSPLHF
clone size: few; V gene: TRBV7-2; J gene: TRBJ1-1; CDR3 length: 16; D gene: NA; CDR3 DNA: TGTGCCAGCAGCCCACAGGGAATCCGGCCGTACACTGAAGCTTTCTTT; CDR3 protein: CASSPQGIRPYTEAFF
clone size: NA; V gene: TRBV5-1; J gene: TRBJ2-3; CDR3 length: 15; D gene: TRBD2; CDR3 DNA: TGCGCCAGCAGCTTGCCTAGCGGGGGGGAAGATACGCAGTATTTT; CDR3 protein: CASSLPSGGEDTQYF
clone size: NA; V gene: TRBV5-1; J gene: TRBJ1-1; CDR3 length: 15; D gene: NA; CDR3 DNA: TGCGCCAGCAGCTTGGTGCTAGGGCGGGGGACTGAAGCTTTCTTT; CDR3 protein: CASSLVLGRGTEAFF
clone size: NA; V gene: TRBV29-1; J gene: TRBJ2-2; CDR3 length: 12; D gene: NA; CDR3 DNA: TGCAGCGTTGCCGCACGGTCCGGGGAGCTGTTTTTT; CDR3 protein: CSVAARSGELFF
clone size: NA; V gene: TRBV7-8; J gene: TRBJ2-7; CDR3 length: 16; D gene: TRBD1; CDR3 DNA: TGTGCCAGCAGCCTTGGCGCCGGGACAGGAGGTAACGAGCAGTACTTC; CDR3 protein: CASSLGAGTGGNEQYF
clone size: NA; V gene: TRBV9; J gene: TRBJ1-1; CDR3 length: 14; D gene: NA; CDR3 DNA: TGTGCCAGCAGCGTTTCCGGCTCGGGGACTGAAGCTTTCTTT; CDR3 protein: CASSVSGSGTEAFF
clone size: NA; V gene: TRBV7-3; J gene: TRBJ2-7; CDR3 length: 16; D gene: TRBD2; CDR3 DNA: TGTGCCAGCAGCCCCTCGGGACTAGCGGAGATCTACGAGCAGTACTTC; CDR3 protein: CASSPSGLAEIYEQYF
clone size: NA; V gene: TRBV5-1; J gene: TRBJ2-7; CDR3 length: 16; D gene: NA; CDR3 DNA: TGCGCCAGCCCCTATTTATGCGGCCGTCTTACCCACGAGCAGTACTTC; CDR3 protein: CASPYLCGRLTHEQYF
clone size: NA; V gene: TRBV19; J gene: TRBJ2-3; CDR3 length: 16; D gene: TRBD2; CDR3 DNA: TGTGCCAGTAATGGCGGGCGGGGGGCCCGCACAGATACGCAGTATTTT; CDR3 protein: CASNGGRGARTDTQYF
clone size: NA; V gene: TRBV7-9; J gene: TRBJ2-3; CDR3 length: 14; D gene: TRBD1; CDR3 DNA: TGTGCCAGCAGCCCAGACAGGGGTGCAGATACGCAGTATTTT; CDR3 protein: CASSPDRGADTQYF
clone size: NA; V gene: TRBV19; J gene: TRBJ1-2; CDR3 length: 13; D gene: TRBD1; CDR3 DNA: TGTGCCAGTAGTATCCAGGGGGCGGCTGGCTACACCTTC; CDR3 protein: CASSIQGAAGYTF
clone size: NA; V gene: TRBV18; J gene: TRBJ1-1; CDR3 length: 15; D gene: TRBD1; CDR3 DNA: TGTGCCAGCTCACATGGACAGGGGAGGACCACTGAAGCTTTCTTT; CDR3 protein: CASSHGQGRTTEAFF
clone size: NA; V gene: TRBV27; J gene: TRBJ2-2; CDR3 length: 14; D gene: NA; CDR3 DNA: TGTGCCAGCAGTCTGACGGGCGGGGCAGGGGAGCTGTTTTTT; CDR3 protein: CASSLTGGAGELFF
clone size: NA; V gene: TRBV2; J gene: TRBJ2-3; CDR3 length: 14; D gene: NA; CDR3 DNA: TGTGCCAGCAGTGATAAAAGCCGCAGGGATACGCAGTATTTT; CDR3 protein: CASSDKSRRDTQYF
clone size: NA; V gene: TRBV2; J gene: TRBJ1-4; CDR3 length: 15; D gene: NA; CDR3 DNA: TGTGCCAGCAGTGAAGGTGGGAGGGAGTACGAAAAACTGTTTTTT; CDR3 protein: CASSEGGREYEKLFF
clone size: NA; V gene: TRBV28; J gene: TRBJ1-1; CDR3 length: 13; D gene: TRBD1; CDR3 DNA: TGTGCCAGCTTGACAGGGTCTAACACTGAAGCTTTCTTT; CDR3 protein: CASLTGSNTEAFF
clone size: once; V gene: TRBV11-3; J gene: TRBJ2-7; CDR3 length: 15; D gene: NA; CDR3 DNA: TGTGCCAGCAGCCTCCGGGACGGGAGCTCCTACGAGCAGTACTTC; CDR3 protein: CASSLRDGSSYEQYF
clone size: NA; V gene: TRBV19; J gene: TRBJ2-2; CDR3 length: 12; D gene: TRBD1; CDR3 DNA: TGTGCCGGACAGGGTAGGACCGGGGAGCTGTTTTTT; CDR3 protein: CAGQGRTGELFF
clone size: NA; V gene: TRBV5-6; J gene: TRBJ1-5; CDR3 length: 14; D gene: NA; CDR3 DNA: TGTGCCAGCAGCTTATACGGTCGCAATCAGCCCCAGCATTTT; CDR3 protein: CASSLYGRNQPQHF
clone size: NA; V gene: TRBV5-1; J gene: TRBJ1-1; CDR3 length: 14; D gene: NA; CDR3 DNA: TGCGCCAGCAGCTTTGGACAGAGGAACACTGAAGCTTTCTTT; CDR3 protein: CASSFGQRNTEAFF
clone size: NA; V gene: TRBV7-9; J gene: TRBJ2-1; CDR3 length: 16; D gene: TRBD2; CDR3 DNA: TGTGCCAGCAGCTCTTCGCTAGCGGGGGTCTACAATGAGCAGTTCTTC; CDR3 protein: CASSSSLAGVYNEQFF
clone size: NA; V gene: TRBV1; J gene: TRBJ1-2; CDR3 length: 15; D gene: NA; CDR3 DNA: TGCACCAGCAGCCAAGACCGACAGGGGAACTATGGCTACACCTTC; CDR3 protein: CTSSQDRQGNYGYTF
clone size: NA; V gene: TRBV18; J gene: TRBJ1-1; CDR3 length: 17; D gene: TRBD1; CDR3 DNA: TGTGCCAGCTCGCCCGTCACCGGGACAGGGACGGACACTGAAGCTTTCTTT; CDR3 protein: CASSPVTGTGTDTEAFF
clone size: NA; V gene: TRBV15; J gene: TRBJ2-3; CDR3 length: 15; D gene: NA; CDR3 DNA: TGTGCCACCAGCAGAGGGGGAGGCCTAACAGATACGCAGTATTTT; CDR3 protein: CATSRGGGLTDTQYF
clone size: NA; V gene: TRBV6-1; J gene: TRBJ1-5; CDR3 length: 18; D gene: TRBD1; CDR3 DNA: TGTGCCAGCAGTGCAGTCCGGGACAGGGGGCCTGGCAATCAGCCCCAGCATTTT; CDR3 protein: CASSAVRDRGPGNQPQHF
clone size: NA; V gene: TRBV2; J gene: TRBJ2-3; CDR3 length: 14; D gene: TRBD1; CDR3 DNA: TGTGCCAGCAACCGGGACAGAAACACAGATACGCAGTATTTT; CDR3 protein: CASNRDRNTDTQYF
clone size: NA; V gene: TRBV18; J gene: TRBJ2-7; CDR3 length: 14; D gene: TRBD1; CDR3 DNA: TGTGCCAGCTCACCTTTGGACAGGGACTACGAGCAGTACTTC; CDR3 protein: CASSPLDRDYEQYF
clone size: NA; V gene: TRBV4-3; J gene: TRBJ2-2; CDR3 length: 18; D gene: TRBD1; CDR3 DNA: TGCGCCAGCAGCCAAGATTTGGTGGGGACAGAAAACACCGGGGAGCTGTTTTTT; CDR3 protein: CASSQDLVGTENTGELFF
clone size: NA; V gene: TRBV18; J gene: TRBJ2-7; CDR3 length: 18; D gene: TRBD1; CDR3 DNA: TGTGCCAGCTCACCAGAATGGACGGGACAGATAAGCTCCTACGAGCAGTACTTC; CDR3 protein: CASSPEWTGQISSYEQYF
clone size: NA; V gene: TRBV6-5; J gene: TRBJ2-7; CDR3 length: 12; D gene: NA; CDR3 DNA: TGTGCCAGCAAGCAGGGATCCTACGAGCAGTACTTC; CDR3 protein: CASKQGSYEQYF
clone size: NA; V gene: TRBV7-3; J gene: TRBJ2-6; CDR3 length: 18; D gene: TRBD2; CDR3 DNA: TGTGCCAGCAGCCTGGGACTAGCGGGGCCGGGTGGGGCCAACGTCCTGACTTTC; CDR3 protein: CASSLGLAGPGGANVLTF
clone size: NA; V gene: TRBV27; J gene: TRBJ2-3; CDR3 length: 20; D gene: TRBD2; CDR3 DNA: TGTGCCAGCAGTTTACCCGGACTAGCGGGGGGGCCGAGGTGGACAGATACGCAGTATTTT; CDR3 protein: CASSLPGLAGGPRWTDTQYF